This entry is about one T cell receptor beta chain. Its antigen remains unidentified. Expressed TCRB transcripts got sequenced, as all isolated RNA was reverse transcribed. Profiled with immunoSEQ multiplex PCR; TCRdb holds only in-frame clones, not every one. The table lists about 210,000 clones, approximately 10% of them singletons, with about 1.2% in the top ten. These data are taken from a study of beta chain features in type 1 diabetes. Staining for CD45RO/CCR7/CD25/CD127/CD95/CD27 allowed sorting of CD4+ naive, central memory, regulatory and stem cell-like memory cells. This CDR3 contains 11 residues. Germline values: CDR1 SQVTM, CDR2 ANQGSEA. Deletions cut 5 bases from V and 2 bases from J, with 7 bases between. Study-level points and caveats: These data did not resolve whether HLA type affects TCRB rearrangement. Moderately but significantly shorter TCRB CDR3s were found in Type 1 diabetes patients in all four CD4+ subsets. The study notes PCR might favor shorter templates equally in patients and controls.

The chain combines TRBV29-1 with TRBJ2-7; D is possibly TRBD1 (5 bases). Material: central memory CD4+ T cells from blood. The clonotype was recovered from a man between 18 and 29 years old in good health. CDR3 in amino acids: CSVTQAYEQYF. The CDR3 coding sequence is TGCAGCGTTACACAGGCCTACGAGCAGTACTTC.